The present T cell receptor beta chain was sequenced within a study of T cell repertoires in cytomegalovirus infection. The study, taken as a whole, reports: What dominated the ex vivo response were HLA-C-restricted CMV-specific TCR beta clonotypes.

This clonotype was recorded many times. Its antigen is as yet unknown. TCRdb reprocessed the reads via MiXCR and lists one record per CDR3 protein. The sample consists of approximately 170,000 distinct CDR3 sequences, roughly 17% of them appearing once. This CDR3 spans 14 amino acids. The J segment lost 2 bases and the V segment lost 5 bases, leaving 4 bases of the junction unmatched. Per germline, CDR1 SGHTA and CDR2 FQGNSA. The source material was CD8+ T cells from PBMCs. The V call is TRBV7-2, the J call TRBJ2-7, with 9 bases that match TRBD1. The sequence came from a human donor in good health (CMV status not recorded). Some clones in this sample may be carry-over from other donors' samples. The CDR3 protein is CASSHRGPTYEQYF. Here the CDR3 DNA reads TGTGCCAGCAGCCACAGGGGGCCCACCTACGAGCAGTACTTC.